This T cell receptor beta chain was captured in a study of cytomegalovirus exposure and HLA in healthy donors. This clone was seen only once. A multiplex PCR was run with 60 Vbeta primers and 13 Jbeta primers. Clones were sequenced by immunoSEQ multiplex PCR, and TCRdb holds only the in-frame ones, with some missing. The repertoire has about 85,000 clones, around 80% of them found once; the top ten carry 20% to 30%. Looked up from germline, CDR1 is SGHTA and CDR2 is FQGTGA. With 2 bases removed from V and 5 bases from J, the gap between germline ends came to 7 bases. The CDR3 has 13 residues. Sequences were obtained from PBMCs. This TCR was sampled from a woman in her forties or fifties in good health and CMV-seropositive. The gene calls are TRBV7-3 and TRBJ2-1; D gene unclear. The CDR3 coding sequence is TGTGCCAGCAGCTTAGTGCCAGACAATGAGCAGTTCTTC. Its protein product is CASSLVPDNEQFF.